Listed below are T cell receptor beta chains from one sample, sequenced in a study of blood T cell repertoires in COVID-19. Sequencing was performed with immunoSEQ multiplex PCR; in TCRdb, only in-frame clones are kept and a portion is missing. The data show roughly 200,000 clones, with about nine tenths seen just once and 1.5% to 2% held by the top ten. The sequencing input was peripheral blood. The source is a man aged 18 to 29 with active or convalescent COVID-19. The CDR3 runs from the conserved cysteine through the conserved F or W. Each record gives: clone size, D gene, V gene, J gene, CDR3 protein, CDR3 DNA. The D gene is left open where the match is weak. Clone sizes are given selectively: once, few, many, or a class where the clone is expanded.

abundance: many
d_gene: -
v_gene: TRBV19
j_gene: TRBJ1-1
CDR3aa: CASSIDRGLEAFF
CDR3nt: TGTGCCAGTAGTATAGATCGCGGCCTTGAAGCTTTCTTT

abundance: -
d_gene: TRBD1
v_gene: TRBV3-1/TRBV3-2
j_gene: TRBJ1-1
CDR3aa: CASDGTSQGRYTEAFF
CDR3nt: TGTGCCAGCGACGGAACCTCACAGGGGAGGTACACTGAAGCTTTCTTT

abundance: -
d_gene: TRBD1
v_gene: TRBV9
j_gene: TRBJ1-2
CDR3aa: CASSARQGNYGYTF
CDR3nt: TGTGCCAGCAGCGCCCGACAGGGGAACTATGGCTACACCTTC

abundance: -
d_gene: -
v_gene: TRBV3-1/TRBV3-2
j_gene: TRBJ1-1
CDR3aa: CASSTTGTYTEAFF
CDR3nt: TGTGCCAGCAGCACCACCGGGACTTACACTGAAGCTTTCTTT

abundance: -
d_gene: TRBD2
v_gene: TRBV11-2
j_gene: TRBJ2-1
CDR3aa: CASSLVLAGEFAEQFF
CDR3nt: TGTGCCAGCAGCTTAGTCCTGGCGGGAGAATTCGCTGAGCAGTTCTTC

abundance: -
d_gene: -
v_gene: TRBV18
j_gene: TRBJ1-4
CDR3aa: CASSPTTLPGTNEKLFF
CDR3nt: TGTGCCAGCTCACCAACCACTCTTCCAGGAACTAATGAAAAACTGTTTTTT

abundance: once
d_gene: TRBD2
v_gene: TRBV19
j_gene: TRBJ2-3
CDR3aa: CASSTGLGMDTQYF
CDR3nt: TGTGCCAGTAGTACGGGACTAGGAATGGATACGCAGTATTTT

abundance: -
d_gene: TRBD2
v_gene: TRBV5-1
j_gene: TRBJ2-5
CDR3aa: CASSWGLGLETQYF
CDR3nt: TGCGCCAGCAGCTGGGGACTAGGCTTGGAGACCCAGTACTTC

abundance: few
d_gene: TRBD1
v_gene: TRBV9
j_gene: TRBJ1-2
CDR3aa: CASSRSTGGNYGYTF
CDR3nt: TGTGCCAGCAGCCGCTCGACAGGGGGCAACTATGGCTACACCTTC

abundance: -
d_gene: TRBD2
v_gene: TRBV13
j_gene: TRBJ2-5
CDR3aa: CASSLRAGRETQYF
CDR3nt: TGTGCCAGCAGCTTAAGAGCGGGGAGAGAGACCCAGTACTTC

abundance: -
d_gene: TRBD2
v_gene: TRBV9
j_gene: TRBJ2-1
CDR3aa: CASSESTSGRVMQFF
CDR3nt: TGTGCCAGCAGCGAATCGACTAGCGGGAGAGTAATGCAGTTCTTC

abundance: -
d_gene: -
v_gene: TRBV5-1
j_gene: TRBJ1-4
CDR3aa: CASSLGQLTTNEKLFF
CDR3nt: TGCGCCAGCAGCTTGGGACAGCTTACAACTAATGAAAAACTGTTTTTT

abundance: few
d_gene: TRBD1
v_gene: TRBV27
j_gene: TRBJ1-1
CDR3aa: CASSFRQGVSEAFF
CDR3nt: TGTGCCAGCAGTTTCCGACAGGGTGTAAGTGAAGCTTTCTTT

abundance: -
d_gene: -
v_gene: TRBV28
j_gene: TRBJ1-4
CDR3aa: CASTVTATNEKLFF
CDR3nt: TGTGCCAGCACCGTAACGGCAACTAATGAAAAACTGTTTTTT

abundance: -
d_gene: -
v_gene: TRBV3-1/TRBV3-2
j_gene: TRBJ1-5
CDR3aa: CASSQDPGFGQPQHF
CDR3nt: TGTGCCAGCAGCCAAGATCCCGGGTTTGGGCAGCCCCAGCATTTT

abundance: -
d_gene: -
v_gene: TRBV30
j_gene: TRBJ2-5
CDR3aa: CAWNQGVLQETQYF
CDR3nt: TGTGCCTGGAATCAAGGAGTCTTACAAGAGACCCAGTACTTC

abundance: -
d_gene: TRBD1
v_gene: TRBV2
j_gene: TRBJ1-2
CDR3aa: CASSEAGTGREGYTF
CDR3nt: TGTGCCAGCAGTGAAGCCGGGACAGGGAGAGAAGGCTACACCTTC

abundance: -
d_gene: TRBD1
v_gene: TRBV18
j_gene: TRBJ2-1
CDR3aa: CASSPPEGTGSAEQFF
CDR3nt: TGTGCCAGCTCACCACCGGAGGGGACAGGGTCGGCTGAGCAGTTCTTC

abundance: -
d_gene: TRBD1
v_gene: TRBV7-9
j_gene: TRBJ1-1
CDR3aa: CASSLAGLRRQGALKAFF
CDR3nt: TGTGCCAGCAGCTTAGCGGGGCTAAGGAGACAGGGGGCGCTTAAAGCTTTCTTT

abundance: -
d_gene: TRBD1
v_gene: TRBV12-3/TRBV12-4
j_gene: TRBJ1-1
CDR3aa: CASSFTGDTEAFF
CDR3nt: TGTGCCAGCAGTTTTACAGGGGACACTGAAGCTTTCTTT

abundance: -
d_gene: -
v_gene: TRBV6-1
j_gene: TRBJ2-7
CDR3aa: CASSEAGASSYEQYF
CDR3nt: TGTGCCAGCAGTGAAGCAGGGGCGAGCTCCTACGAGCAGTACTTC

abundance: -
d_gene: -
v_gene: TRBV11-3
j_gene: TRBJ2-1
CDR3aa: CASSLRATGYNEQFF
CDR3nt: TGTGCCAGCAGCTTAAGGGCGACGGGGTACAATGAGCAGTTCTTC

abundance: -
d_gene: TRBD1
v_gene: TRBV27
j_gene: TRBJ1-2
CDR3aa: CASSPSGTGSLLFGYTF
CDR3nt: TGTGCCAGCAGCCCCAGCGGGACAGGGTCCCTTCTCTTCGGCTACACCTTC

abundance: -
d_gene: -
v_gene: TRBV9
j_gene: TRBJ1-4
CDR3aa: CASSRTENEKLFF
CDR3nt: TGTGCCAGCAGCCGGACAGAGAATGAAAAACTGTTTTTT

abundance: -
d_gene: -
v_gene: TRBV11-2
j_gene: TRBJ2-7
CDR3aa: CASSSYYEQYF
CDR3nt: TGTGCCAGCAGCTCCTACTACGAGCAGTACTTC

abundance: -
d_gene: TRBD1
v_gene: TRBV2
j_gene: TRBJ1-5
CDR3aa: CASGRDRDDQPQHF
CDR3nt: TGTGCCAGCGGCCGGGACAGGGATGATCAGCCCCAGCATTTT

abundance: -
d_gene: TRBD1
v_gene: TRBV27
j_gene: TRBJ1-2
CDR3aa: CASSPSIQGAVYSDYGYTF
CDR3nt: TGTGCCAGCAGTCCCTCAATACAGGGGGCGGTTTACTCTGACTATGGCTACACCTTC

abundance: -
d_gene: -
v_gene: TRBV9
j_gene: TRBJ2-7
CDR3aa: CASSVDWAQEQYF
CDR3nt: TGTGCCAGCAGCGTAGACTGGGCCCAAGAGCAGTACTTC

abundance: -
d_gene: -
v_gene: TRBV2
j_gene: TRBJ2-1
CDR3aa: CASNTGTVPNEQFF
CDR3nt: TGTGCCAGCAACACCGGGACTGTGCCCAATGAGCAGTTCTTC

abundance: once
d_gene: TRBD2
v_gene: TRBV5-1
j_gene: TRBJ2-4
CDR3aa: CASSRGTSGRVGKNIQYF
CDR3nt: TGCGCCAGCAGCCGGGGGACTAGCGGGAGGGTCGGCAAAAACATTCAGTACTTC

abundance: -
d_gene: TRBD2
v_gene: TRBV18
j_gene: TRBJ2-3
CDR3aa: CASSPQGLVTDTQYF
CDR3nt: TGTGCCAGCTCACCTCAGGGACTAGTGACAGATACGCAGTATTTT

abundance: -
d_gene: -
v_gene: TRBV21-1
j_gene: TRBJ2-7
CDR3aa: CASSKRGWRAYEQYF
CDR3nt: TGTGCCAGCAGCAAAAGAGGGTGGAGAGCCTACGAGCAGTACTTC

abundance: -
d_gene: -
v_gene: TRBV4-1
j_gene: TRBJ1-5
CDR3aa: CASSQRQNQPQHF
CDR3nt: TGCGCCAGCAGCCAAAGACAGAATCAGCCCCAGCATTTT

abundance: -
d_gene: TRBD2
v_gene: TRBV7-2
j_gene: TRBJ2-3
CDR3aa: CASSSRDYLTDTQYF
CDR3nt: TGTGCCAGCAGCTCCCGGGACTACCTCACAGATACGCAGTATTTT

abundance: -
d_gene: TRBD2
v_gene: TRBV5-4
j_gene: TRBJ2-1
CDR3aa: CASSDPGGNEQFF
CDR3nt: TGTGCCAGCAGCGATCCGGGGGGCAATGAGCAGTTCTTC

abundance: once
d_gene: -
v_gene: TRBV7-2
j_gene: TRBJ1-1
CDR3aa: CASSLGTMNTEAFF
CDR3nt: TGTGCCAGCAGCTTAGGAACAATGAACACTGAAGCTTTCTTT

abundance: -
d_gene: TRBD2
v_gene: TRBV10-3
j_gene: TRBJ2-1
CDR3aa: CAISERASGAYNEQFF
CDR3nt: TGTGCCATCAGTGAAAGAGCTAGCGGGGCTTACAATGAGCAGTTCTTC

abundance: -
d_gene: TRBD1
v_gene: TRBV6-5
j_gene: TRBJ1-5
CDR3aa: CASSRQGNNQPQHF
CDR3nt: TGTGCCAGCAGTCGACAGGGGAACAATCAGCCCCAGCATTTT

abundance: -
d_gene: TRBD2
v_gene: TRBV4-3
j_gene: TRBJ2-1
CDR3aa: CASSQAGLAATSYNEQFF
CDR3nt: TGCGCCAGCAGCCAAGCGGGACTAGCGGCGACCTCCTACAATGAGCAGTTCTTC

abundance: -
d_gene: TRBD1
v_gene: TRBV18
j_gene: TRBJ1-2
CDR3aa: CASSRQGIGYGYTF
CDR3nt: TGTGCCAGCTCGCGACAGGGAATCGGCTATGGCTACACCTTC

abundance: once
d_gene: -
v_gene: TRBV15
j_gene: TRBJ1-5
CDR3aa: CATSRDRGSNQPQHF
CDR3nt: TGTGCCACCAGCAGAGATCGAGGGAGCAATCAGCCCCAGCATTTT

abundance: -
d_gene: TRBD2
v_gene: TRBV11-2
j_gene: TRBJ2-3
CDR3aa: CASSLGPSGGPTDTQYF
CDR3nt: TGTGCCAGCAGCTTAGGCCCCAGCGGGGGTCCTACAGATACGCAGTATTTT

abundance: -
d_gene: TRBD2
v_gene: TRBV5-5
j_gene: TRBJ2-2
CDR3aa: CASSQGLGANTGELFF
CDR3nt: TGTGCCAGCAGCCAGGGACTAGGGGCGAACACCGGGGAGCTGTTTTTT

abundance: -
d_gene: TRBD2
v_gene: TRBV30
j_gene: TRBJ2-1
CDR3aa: CAWRKSSGTYNEQFF
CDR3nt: TGTGCCTGGAGGAAGTCTAGCGGCACCTACAATGAGCAGTTCTTC

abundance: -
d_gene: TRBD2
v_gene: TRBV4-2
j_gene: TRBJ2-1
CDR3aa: CASSQDRAGSSYNEQFF
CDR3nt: TGTGCCAGCAGCCAAGATCGAGCGGGGAGCTCCTACAATGAGCAGTTCTTC

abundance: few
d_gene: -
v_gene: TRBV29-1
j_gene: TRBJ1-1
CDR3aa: CSAIPRNTEAFF
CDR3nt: TGCAGCGCCATACCTAGGAACACTGAAGCTTTCTTT

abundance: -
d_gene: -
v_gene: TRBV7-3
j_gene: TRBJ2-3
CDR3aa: CASSVQGGAQDTQYF
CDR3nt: TGTGCCAGCAGCGTACAAGGGGGGGCCCAAGATACGCAGTATTTT

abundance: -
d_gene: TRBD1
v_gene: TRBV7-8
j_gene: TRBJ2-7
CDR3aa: CASSLPGQGAEQYF
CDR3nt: TGTGCCAGCAGCTTACCGGGACAGGGTGCGGAGCAGTACTTC

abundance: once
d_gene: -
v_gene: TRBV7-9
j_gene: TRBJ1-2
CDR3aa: CASSLSSSGGGYTF
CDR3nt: TGTGCCAGCAGCTTAAGTAGTTCAGGTGGTGGCTACACCTTC

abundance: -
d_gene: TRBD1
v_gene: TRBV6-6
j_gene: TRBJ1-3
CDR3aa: CASSYMTGSGNTIYF
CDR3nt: TGTGCCAGCAGTTACATGACAGGGAGCGGAAACACCATATATTTT

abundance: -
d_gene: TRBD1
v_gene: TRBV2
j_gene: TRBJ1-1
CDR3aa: CASSELGQGEGEAFF
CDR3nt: TGTGCCAGCAGTGAATTGGGACAGGGGGAAGGTGAAGCTTTCTTT

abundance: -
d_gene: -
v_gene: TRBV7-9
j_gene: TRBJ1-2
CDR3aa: CASSLFRTDPNYGYTF
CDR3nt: TGTGCCAGCAGCTTGTTTAGGACAGACCCTAACTATGGCTACACCTTC

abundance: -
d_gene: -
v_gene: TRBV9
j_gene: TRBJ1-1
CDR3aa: CASSVRFELF
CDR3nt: TGTGCCAGCAGCGTACGGTTCGAGCTCTTT